This TCR beta chain was retrieved from a study of OX40 agonist ivuxolimab in advanced cancers. Background on the whole study: Ivuxolimab was an agonistic, fully human IgG2 monoclonal antibody directed against OX40 (CD134), a costimulatory receptor. Partial responses occurred in three dose-escalation patients: two with cutaneous melanoma and one with hepatocellular carcinoma. The paper reports the monotherapy dose-escalation portion (N of about 50 patients) of the phase I ivuxolimab trial. Intravenous ivuxolimab was administered to patients every 2 weeks at six dose levels: 0.01, 0.1, 0.3, 1.5, 3 and 10 mg/kg. Patients were allowed to have had prior anti-PD-1, anti-PD-L1 or anti-CTLA-4 therapy, and 30% to 50% of the dose-escalation patients had previously received checkpoint inhibitors. The point of sequencing TCRbeta in the periphery was to test whether ivuxolimab changed TCR sequence diversity and drove clonal T-cell expansion. Of the 50 to 55 patients in dose escalation, some 20 had hepatocellular carcinoma, roughly 15 had melanoma, 9 had renal cell carcinoma and 9 had head and neck cancer. In the dose-escalation cohort, roughly four fifths of patients were male, and the mean age was around 60 years, with a range of roughly 23 to 85. Paper-wide results and their limitations: At doses from 0.1 to 3.0 mg/kg, clonal expansion was seen in both CD4+ and CD8+ blood T cells between baseline and week 6. Which antigens the clonally expanded peripheral T cells were specific for was not determined. After ivuxolimab, more expanded clones were found on average in CD8+ T cells than in CD4+ T cells. Partial responders in the 0.1-3.0 mg/kg groups had among the lowest normalized peripheral clonal expansion, especially among CD8+ T cells. Low levels of normalized T-cell clonal expansion were also shown by some nonresponding patients.

The trial excluded patients who had a history of autoimmune disease or who were on systemic immunosuppression. Peripheral blood for TCR sequencing was collected from all dose cohorts at baseline, on cycle 4 day 1, and on cycle 7 day 1. Samples were obtained from an open-label, multicenter, first-in-human phase I dose-escalation trial of ivuxolimab. Adults with locally advanced or metastatic melanoma, renal cell carcinoma, hepatocellular carcinoma or head and neck squamous cell carcinoma were enrolled in the trial. CD4+ and CD8+ T cells were sorted separately from peripheral blood before TCR sequencing. For sequencing of the TCRbeta CDR3 region, genomic DNA was extracted from the sorted cells. TCRbeta CDR3 regions were sequenced using the immunoSEQ Assay. The clones in this table, taken by TCRdb from immuneACCESS, are in-frame only. Not every clone is retained; where verified, under half of the shortfall comes from an unresolved V gene, and the cause of the rest is unknown. The sample includes roughly 46,000 clones, with approximately 90% observed a single time. In total, the top ten clones hold around 14% of the sample.

Note on this clone: Its antigen is not yet known. Per-base qualities were not stored, and no clone one base away is much larger.

Counted from cysteine to phenylalanine, this CDR3 has 15 amino acids. Just the 45-base CDR3 DNA is kept, in frame starting at base 1. The CDR1 and CDR2 encoded by the germline V gene (reference sequence) are LNHDA and SQIVND. The junction carries 18 bases between V and J, which are trimmed by 5 bases and 5 bases respectively. Sequenced material: CD4+ or CD8+ T cells sorted from blood, taken in a trial of the OX40 agonist ivuxolimab. The chain links TRBV19 with TRBJ1-1; too little of a D gene remains to name it. This TCR derives from an adult with an advanced solid tumor such as melanoma, head and neck, liver or kidney cancer. The CDR3 corresponds to CASSHVGQLGTEAFF. The DNA sequence is as follows: TGTGCCAGTAGTCACGTCGGTCAGTTAGGTACTGAAGCTTTCTTT.